A selection of T cell receptor beta chains follows, all from one sample in a study of radiotherapy plus CTLA-4 blockade in lung cancer. Measured with immunoSEQ multiplex PCR; TCRdb has only the in-frame clones, and not every one. The sample has some 50,000 clones; roughly 80% are singletons. The source material was peripheral blood, sampled from a patient treated with radiotherapy plus ipilimumab. The origin of the receptors is a human donor with non-small cell lung cancer who had a partial response to radiotherapy plus ipilimumab. Both conserved end residues are part of each CDR3. Each record gives: clone size, V gene, D gene, J gene, CDR3 protein, CDR3 DNA. D genes are given only for firm matches. Expanded clones are given a class, and other clones once, few, many or no size at all.

.	TRBV6-5	TRBD1	TRBJ1-6	CASTGTGRNSPLHF	TGTGCCAGTACGGGGACAGGGAGGAATTCACCCCTCCACTTT
.	TRBV7-2	.	TRBJ1-5	CASSPEASRGNQPQHF	TGTGCCAGCAGCCCCGAGGCCAGCCGGGGCAATCAGCCCCAGCATTTT
.	TRBV4-3	.	TRBJ2-5	CASSQDWAGPHQETQYF	TGCGCCAGCAGCCAAGATTGGGCGGGGCCCCACCAAGAGACCCAGTACTTC
.	TRBV5-6	.	TRBJ2-7	CASSWIKGEGPYEQYF	TGTGCCAGCAGTTGGATTAAGGGGGAAGGGCCCTACGAGCAGTACTTC
.	TRBV7-9	.	TRBJ2-5	CASSPPGGQETQYF	TGTGCCAGCAGCCCCCCCGGGGGCCAAGAGACCCAGTACTTC
few	TRBV14	.	TRBJ2-1	CASSPWGGQAYNEQFF	TGTGCCAGCAGCCCCTGGGGGGGCCAAGCCTACAATGAGCAGTTCTTC
.	TRBV19	.	TRBJ1-5	CASSMGRGGDQPQHF	TGTGCCAGTAGTATGGGTAGGGGTGGCGATCAGCCCCAGCATTTT
.	TRBV5-4	TRBD2	TRBJ2-7	CASSLPGLSGNYEQYF	TGTGCCAGCAGCCTGCCGGGCCTGAGCGGGAACTACGAGCAGTACTTC
few	TRBV5-4	.	TRBJ1-1	CASSLGREAGAQNTEAFF	TGTGCCAGCAGCTTGGGCCGGGAGGCGGGAGCCCAGAACACTGAAGCTTTCTTT
few	TRBV27	TRBD2	TRBJ2-7	CASRNSGGQRNEQYF	TGTGCCAGCAGGAATTCGGGGGGGCAGCGGAACGAGCAGTACTTC